The next 25 T cell receptor beta chains were all read from a single sample in a study of long-term antiretroviral therapy in people with HIV. Version v3.0 of the immunoSEQ assay ran at survey level. TCRdb's copy holds only in-frame clones and misses some; the assay was immunoSEQ multiplex PCR. The sample has roughly 20,000 clones, around 77% seen once. The sample in question was unsorted PBMCs, obtained 2.3 years after starting antiretroviral therapy. Receptors originate from a middle-aged woman with HIV.

CDR3 nucleotide sequence: TGTGCCTGGAGCGGGGTCGGTTCACCCCTCCACTTT. Translation: CAWSGVGSPLHF. The J gene is TRBJ1-6, the V gene TRBV30; D is undetermined. CDR3 length: 12 residues. Trimming shortened V by 3 bases and J by 9 bases, and 9 bases separated the two germline ends. Germline V CDR1 and CDR2: GTSNPN, SVGIG (reference sequence).

The chain has TRBV5-4 and TRBJ1-1; 7 bases align to TRBD1. This CDR3 spans 17 amino acids. V was pared by 1 base and J by 2 bases, with 11 bases of the junction left unmatched. The germline V gene encodes CDR1 SGHNT and CDR2 YYREEE (reference sequence). For the CDR3, the DNA is TGTGCCAGCAGCTTGATTCCCTGGGGACAGCTAAACACTGAAGCTTTCTTT. Its translation is CASSLIPWGQLNTEAFF.

The chain links TRBV6-1 to TRBJ2-7, with D possibly matching TRBD2 (6 bases). CDR1 is MNHNS, CDR2 SASEGT, per germline. V was shortened by 10 bases and J by 5 bases, with 18 bases between the two germline ends. The length of the CDR3 is 13 residues. This chain's CDR3 is CAIRGGAKNEQYF. CDR3 DNA sequence: TGTGCCATCAGAGGAGGGGCTAAGAACGAGCAGTACTTC.

This CDR3 is CASSQPGQTSTDTQYF. The CDR3 DNA sequence: TGCGCCAGCAGCCAACCGGGCCAAACGAGCACAGATACGCAGTATTTT. The V gene is TRBV4-1, the J gene TRBJ2-3; D is unresolved. Germline V gene lookup returns CDR1 MGHRA and CDR2 YSYEKL. Trimming left V 2 bases short and J 0 bases short, with 12 bases between. This CDR3 has 16 amino acids.

V is TRBV7-9 and J is TRBJ2-1; D perhaps matches TRBD2 (6 bases). The germline V gene has CDR1 SEHNR and CDR2 FQNEAQ (reference sequence). The ends were cut back, 5 bases at V and 8 bases at J, with 19 bases in the middle. The CDR3 is 15 residues long. The DNA for the CDR3 is TGTGCCAGCAGCCCCCGGCGGGGCCCACAAGATGAGCAGTTCTTC. It encodes CASSPRRGPQDEQFF.

The rearrangement links TRBV18 to TRBJ2-3; 11 bases agree with TRBD2. Germline V gene data show CDR1 as KGHSH and CDR2 as LQKENI. The CDR3 loop spans 22 amino acids. V shed 3 bases, J shed 0 bases, and the junction held 20 bases outside the gene matches. The CDR3 region is CASSPLGPYQTSGIPSTDTQYF. CDR3 nucleotides: TGTGCCAGCTCACCCCTTGGACCTTATCAGACTAGCGGGATACCTAGCACAGATACGCAGTATTTT.

This clone was seen a single time. The V call is TRBV6-5, the J call TRBJ1-1, with 8 bases aligning to TRBD1. The germline CDR1 and CDR2 sequences are MNHEY and SVGAGI. V lost 5 bases and J lost 7; bases outside the gene matches: 9. The length of the CDR3 is 14 residues. DNA for the CDR3: TGTGCCAGCAGTCGGACAGGGTACTTCGATGAAGCTTTCTTT. It yields the protein CASSRTGYFDEAFF.

This chain uses TRBV9 with TRBJ2-7; 8 bases are a match to TRBD1. V dropped 0 bases and J dropped 3; count of bases not matched to a gene: 2. The CDR3 runs 14 residues. Germline V lookup: CDR1 SGDLS, CDR2 YYNGEE. The CDR3 DNA follows: TGTGCCAGCAGCGTAGGGGACAGGAACTACGAGCAGTACTTC. Protein: CASSVGDRNYEQYF.

This clone is a singleton in its sample. The rearrangement joins TRBV11-2 to TRBJ1-4; 8 nucleotides match TRBD1. The CDR3 is 15 residues long. V lost 1 base to trimming and J lost 7 bases; unmatched junction nucleotides: 5. CDR1 is SGHAT, CDR2 FQNNGV, per germline. The CDR3 loop reads CASSLVGTGGEKLFF. In DNA form, the CDR3 reads TGTGCCAGCAGCTTAGTAGGAACAGGGGGTGAAAAACTGTTTTTT.

About this clone: At one end the junction does not follow the germline gene, possibly because of a read error. J is TRBJ1-1 and V is TRBV6-1, with D possibly being TRBD1 (5 bases). The CDR3 extends over 13 amino acids. The germline gives CDR1 MNHNS, CDR2 SASEGT. The DNA for the CDR3 is TGTGCCACCAGTTCGAGGGGTCGGAGTGAAGCTTTCTTT. Protein sequence: CATSSRGRSEAFF.

The chain employs TRBV5-5 and TRBJ1-1, with 7 bases aligning to TRBD1. Germline V CDR1 and CDR2: SGHKS, YYEKEE (reference sequence). This CDR3 spans 14 amino acids. The V and J ends lost 2 bases and 3 bases, in that order; junction bases with no gene match: 4. Here the CDR3 reads CASSFGRGDTEAFF. The DNA for the CDR3 is TGTGCCAGCAGCTTCGGCAGGGGGGACACTGAAGCTTTCTTT.

Here the CDR3 reads CASSQGGGSADTQYF. The CDR3 nucleotides read TGCGCCAGCAGTCAGGGGGGGGGTAGTGCAGATACGCAGTATTTT. The rearrangement uses TRBV4-1 and TRBJ2-3; perhaps D is TRBD1 or TRBD2 (7 bases each). The V end was cut by 6 bases, the J end by 4 bases, with 17 bases between. Germline V CDR1 and CDR2: MGHRA, YSYEKL. This CDR3 is built from 15 residues.

The chain links TRBV4-3 to TRBJ1-2; 11 bases align to TRBD1. The germline CDR1 and CDR2 sequences are LGHNA and YSLEER. This CDR3 has 18 amino acids. V lost 3 bases, J lost 2 bases, and 11 bases stayed unmatched. The CDR3 sequence is CASSQHAGTGGINYGYTF. CDR3 bases: TGCGCCAGCAGCCAGCACGCCGGGACAGGGGGAATAAACTATGGCTACACCTTC.

This clone was picked up one time. The chain has TRBV10-2 and TRBJ2-1; 10 positions agree with TRBD1. CDR3 length: 14 residues. Germline V lookup: CDR1 WSHSY, CDR2 SAAADI. Trimming removed 6 bases from V and 5 bases from J; junction bases left unmatched: 4. The CDR3 DNA reads TGCGCCAGCAGCCGGGACAGGGGACACAATGAGCAGTTCTTC. Protein: CASSRDRGHNEQFF.

Written as DNA, the CDR3 is TGTGCCATCAGTGGGGTTTTTGGGGGGAAGGCTGAAGCTTTCTTT. Translated, it gives CAISGVFGGKAEAFF. The chain uses TRBV10-3 and TRBJ1-1; D may be TRBD1 (5 bases). The germline V and J ends were trimmed by 4 bases and 6 bases, with 18 bases remaining between them. The germline gives CDR1 ENHRY, CDR2 SYGVKD. This CDR3 comprises 15 residues.

There are a few counts of this clone. The chain couples TRBV6-1 to TRBJ1-1, with TRBD1 identical over 7 bases. CDR1 and CDR2 from the germline V gene are MNHNS and SASEGT. The CDR3 is 15 amino acids. The junction had 15 bases not matched to a gene; V was cut back by 1 base and J by 13 bases. The CDR3 sequence: CASSEVAGGRIIGFF. The CDR3 DNA sequence: TGTGCCAGCAGTGAAGTTGCAGGGGGGAGGATTATTGGTTTCTTT.

The chain links TRBV6-6 to TRBJ1-2; D ambiguous. In germline, CDR1 is MNHNY, CDR2 SVGAGI (reference sequence). The ends were cut back, 0 bases at V and 2 bases at J, with 4 bases in the middle. This CDR3 comprises 13 residues. This CDR3 is CASSYSGNYGYTF. The DNA for the CDR3 is TGTGCCAGCAGTTACTCCGGCAACTATGGCTACACCTTC.

This clone showed up just a few times. The J gene is TRBJ1-2, the V gene TRBV6-5; possibly TRBD1 for D (5 bases). The CDR3 length is 13 residues. V gave up 5 bases and J gave up 10 bases, with 17 bases separating them. From germline, CDR1 is MNHEY and CDR2 SVGAGI. The CDR3 DNA is TGTGCCAGCAGTAGAAAAAGCCAGGGTAACTACACCTTC. Translation: CASSRKSQGNYTF.

This chain links TRBV14 with TRBJ1-2; D is possibly TRBD1 (5 bases). There are 15 residues in the CDR3. Trimming stripped 4 bases from V and 4 bases from J, with 16 bases between. The germline V gene has CDR1 SGHDN and CDR2 FVKESK. The CDR3 sequence is CASSLQTALPYGYTF. The CDR3 DNA follows: TGTGCCAGCAGCCTACAGACAGCTCTCCCCTATGGCTACACCTTC.

The chain employs TRBV2 and TRBJ1-1, with 7 positions matching TRBD1. V lost 11 bases, J lost 1 base, and 13 bases stayed unmatched. The germline gives CDR1 SNHLY, CDR2 FYNNEI. The CDR3 length is 15 residues. CDR3 loop: CAGWTGDNKNTEAFF. In DNA, the CDR3 is TGTGCCGGATGGACAGGAGATAATAAGAACACTGAAGCTTTCTTT.

Only one count was recorded for this clone. V is TRBV4-3 and J is TRBJ1-4; D not resolved. The CDR3 is 16 amino acids. Germline V CDR1 and CDR2: LGHNA, YSLEER. Trimming left V 0 bases short and J 8 bases short, with 16 bases between. Here the CDR3 reads CASSQDRRVVYEKLFF. In DNA, the CDR3 is TGCGCCAGCAGCCAAGATCGAAGGGTGGTATACGAAAAACTGTTTTTT.

CDR3 amino acids: CASSVSSGELFF. CDR3 nucleotide sequence: TGTGCCAGCAGCGTATCTTCCGGGGAGCTGTTTTTT. The genes are TRBV9 and TRBJ2-2, with D uncertain. Germline V gene sequence: CDR1 SGDLS, CDR2 YYNGEE. The CDR3 totals 12 residues. V was trimmed by 1 base and J by 6 bases, leaving 4 bases between them.

This chain links TRBV29-1 with TRBJ2-3; 7 nucleotides match TRBD2. The CDR3 sequence is 20 residues long. CDR1 and CDR2 (germline): SQVTM, ANQGSEA. With 4 bases clipped from V and 3 bases from J, the junction kept 25 bases outside the gene matches. CDR3 loop: CSVVGRGAGKFGGSTDTQYF. The CDR3 DNA follows: TGCAGCGTTGTTGGGCGGGGAGCGGGAAAGTTCGGCGGGAGTACAGATACGCAGTATTTT.

This chain connects TRBV25-1 to TRBJ1-1; TRBD1 agrees at 8 bases. CDR3 length equals 15 residues. Germline assignment: CDR1 MGHDK and CDR2 SYGVNS. Trimming at V came to 4 bases and at J to 2 bases, leaving 6 bases not matched to a gene. DNA for the CDR3: TGTGCCAGCAGTGGCTATGGACAGGGTAACACTGAAGCTTTCTTT. Protein product: CASSGYGQGNTEAFF. The variable domain in full, with the rest retrieved from reference TRBV25-1 and TRBJ1-1, is EADIYQTPRYLVIGTGKKITLECSQTMGHDKMYWYQQDPGMELHLIHYSYGVNSTEKGDLSSESTVSRIRTEHFPLTLESARPSHTSQYLCASSGYGQGNTEAFFGQGTRLTVV.

This clone was counted between two and nine times. The V and J genes are TRBV7-9 and TRBJ1-1; a weak D match, TRBD1 (5 bases). The CDR3 is made up of 14 amino acids. Germline V CDR1 and CDR2: SEHNR, FQNEAQ (reference sequence). V lost 3 bases and J 4 bases, leaving 12 bases between the germline ends. CDR3 bases: TGTGCCAGCAGCTTGCCACAGGCTGGCACTGAAGCTTTCTTT. This translates into CASSLPQAGTEAFF.